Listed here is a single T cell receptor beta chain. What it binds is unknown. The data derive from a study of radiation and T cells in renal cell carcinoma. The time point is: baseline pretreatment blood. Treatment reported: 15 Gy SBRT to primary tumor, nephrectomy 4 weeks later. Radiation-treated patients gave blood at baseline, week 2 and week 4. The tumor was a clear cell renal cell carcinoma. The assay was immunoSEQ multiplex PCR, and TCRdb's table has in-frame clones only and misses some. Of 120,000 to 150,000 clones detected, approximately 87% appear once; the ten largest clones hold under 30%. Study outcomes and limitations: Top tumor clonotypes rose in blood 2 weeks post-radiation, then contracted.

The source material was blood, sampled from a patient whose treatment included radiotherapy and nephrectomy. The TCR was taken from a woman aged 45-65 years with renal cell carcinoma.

The DNA of the CDR3 is TGTGCCACAGAGCTACAGGGGCCCAAAGAGACCCAGTACTTC. This encodes CATELQGPKETQYF. The rearrangement joins TRBV27 to TRBJ2-5, with TRBD1 matching 7 bases. Germline-derived CDR1 and CDR2 are MNHEY and SMNVEV (reference sequence). J lost 3 bases, V lost 10 bases, and 11 bases had no gene match. The CDR3 totals 14 residues.